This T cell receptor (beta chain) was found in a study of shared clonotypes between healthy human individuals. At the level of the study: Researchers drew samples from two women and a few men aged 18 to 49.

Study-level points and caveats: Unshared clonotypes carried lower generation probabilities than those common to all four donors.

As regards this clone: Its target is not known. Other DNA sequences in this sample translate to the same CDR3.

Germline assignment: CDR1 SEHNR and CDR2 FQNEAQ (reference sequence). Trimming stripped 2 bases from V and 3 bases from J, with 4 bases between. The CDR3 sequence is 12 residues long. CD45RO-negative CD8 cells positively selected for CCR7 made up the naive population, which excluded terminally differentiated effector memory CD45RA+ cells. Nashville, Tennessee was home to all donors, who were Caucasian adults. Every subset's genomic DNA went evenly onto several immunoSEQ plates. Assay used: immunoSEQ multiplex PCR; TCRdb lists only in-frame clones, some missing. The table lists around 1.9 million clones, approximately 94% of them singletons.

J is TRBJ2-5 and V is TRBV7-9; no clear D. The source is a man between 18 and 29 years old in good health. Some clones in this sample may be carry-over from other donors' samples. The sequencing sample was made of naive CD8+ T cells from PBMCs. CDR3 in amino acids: CASSLPEETQYF. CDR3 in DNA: TGTGCCAGCAGCTTACCAGAAGAGACCCAGTACTTC.